The clone carrying this T cell receptor beta chain was observed many times. The data belong to a study of Graves' ophthalmopathy and Graves' hyperthyroidism. RNA transcripts provided the template for amplifying TCR beta CDR3 regions. An initial RT-PCR round employing HTBI primers preceded a second-round multiplex PCR. TCRdb reprocessed the multiplex PCR reads with MiXCR, giving one entry per CDR3 protein. In the table there are about 390,000 distinct CDR3 sequences, approximately 18% of which are singletons. Trimming at V came to 6 bases and at J to 9 bases, leaving 18 bases not matched to a gene. Germline lookup yields CDR1 SNHLY and CDR2 FYNNEI. The CDR3 has 16 amino acids.

The receptor's source is an adult woman with stable Graves' hyperthyroidism. Sequenced material: peripheral blood. The chain uses TRBV2 and TRBJ2-5, with TRBD2 matching 8 bases. CDR3 loop: CASRRRIAGRGSSQYF. CDR3 nucleotide sequence: TGTGCCAGCAGGAGGAGGATAGCGGGGAGGGGATCGTCCCAGTACTTC.